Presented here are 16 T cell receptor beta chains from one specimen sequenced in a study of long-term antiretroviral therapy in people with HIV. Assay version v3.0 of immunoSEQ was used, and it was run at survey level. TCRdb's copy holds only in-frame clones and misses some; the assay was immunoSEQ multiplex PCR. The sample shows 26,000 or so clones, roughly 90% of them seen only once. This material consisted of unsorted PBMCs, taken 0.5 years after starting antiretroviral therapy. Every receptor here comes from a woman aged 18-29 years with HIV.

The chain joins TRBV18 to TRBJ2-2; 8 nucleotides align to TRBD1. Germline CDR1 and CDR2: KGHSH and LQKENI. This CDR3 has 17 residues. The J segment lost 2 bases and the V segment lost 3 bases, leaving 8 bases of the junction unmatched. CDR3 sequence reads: CASSPKPGQDNTGELFF. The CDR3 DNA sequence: TGTGCCAGCTCACCGAAACCGGGACAGGACAACACCGGGGAGCTGTTTTTT.

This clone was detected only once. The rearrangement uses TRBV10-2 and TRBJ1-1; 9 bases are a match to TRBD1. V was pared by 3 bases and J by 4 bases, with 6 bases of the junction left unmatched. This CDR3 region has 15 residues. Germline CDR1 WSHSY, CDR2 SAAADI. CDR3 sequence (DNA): TGCGCCAGCAGTGACTGGACAGGGGTATTCACTGAAGCTTTCTTT. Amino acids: CASSDWTGVFTEAFF.

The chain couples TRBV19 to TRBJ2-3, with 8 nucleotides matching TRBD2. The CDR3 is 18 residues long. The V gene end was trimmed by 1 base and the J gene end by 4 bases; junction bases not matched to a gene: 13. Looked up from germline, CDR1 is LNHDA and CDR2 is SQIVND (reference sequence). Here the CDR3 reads CASSIGIGAGVDSDTQYF. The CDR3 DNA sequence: TGTGCCAGTAGTATAGGAATCGGAGCGGGAGTTGACTCAGATACGCAGTATTTT. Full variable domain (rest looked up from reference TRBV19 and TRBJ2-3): DGGITQSPKYLFRKEGQNVTLSCEQNLNHDAMYWYRQDPGQGLRLIYYSQIVNDFQKGDIAEGYSVSREKKESFPLTVTSAQKNPTAFYLCASSIGIGAGVDSDTQYFGPGTRLTVL.

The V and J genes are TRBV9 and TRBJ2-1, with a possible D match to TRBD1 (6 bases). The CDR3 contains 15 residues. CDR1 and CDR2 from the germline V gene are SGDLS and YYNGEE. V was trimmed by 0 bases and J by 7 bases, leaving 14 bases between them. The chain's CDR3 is CASSVEGELLNEQFF. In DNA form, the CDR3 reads TGTGCCAGCAGCGTAGAGGGGGAATTGTTGAATGAGCAGTTCTTC. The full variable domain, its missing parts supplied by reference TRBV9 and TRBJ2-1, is DSGVTQTPKHLITATGQRVTLRCSPRSGDLSVYWYQQSLDQGLQFLIQYYNGEERAKGNILERFSAQQFPDLHSELNLSSLELGDSALYFCASSVEGELLNEQFFGPGTRLTVL.

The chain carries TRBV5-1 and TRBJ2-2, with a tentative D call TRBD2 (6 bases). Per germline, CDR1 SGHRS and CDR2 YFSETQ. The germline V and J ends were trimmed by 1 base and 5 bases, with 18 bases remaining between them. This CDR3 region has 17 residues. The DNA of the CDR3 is TGCGCCAGCAGCTTGTTAGGGTCGGGAGTAAGAACCGGGGAGCTGTTTTTT. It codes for CASSLLGSGVRTGELFF.

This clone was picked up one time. The CDR3 sequence is CASSLGSVNTEAFF. The CDR3 nucleotides are TGCGCCAGCAGCTTGGGGTCTGTGAACACTGAAGCTTTCTTT. The chain has TRBV5-1 and TRBJ1-1; D is unclear. Germline CDR1 and CDR2: SGHRS and YFSETQ. Trimming shortened V by 0 bases and J by 0 bases, and 6 bases separated the two germline ends. This CDR3 comprises 14 residues. Full variable domain (rest looked up from reference TRBV5-1 and TRBJ1-1): KAGVTQTPRYLIKTRGQQVTLSCSPISGHRSVSWYQQTPGQGLQFLFEYFSETQRNKGNFPGRFSGRQFSNSRSEMNVSTLELGDSALYLCASSLGSVNTEAFFGQGTRLTVV.

CDR3 loop: CASSPGTSGRSEQFF. CDR3 in DNA: TGCGCCAGCAGCCCAGGGACTAGCGGGAGAAGTGAGCAGTTCTTC. The chain has TRBV5-1 and TRBJ2-1; TRBD2 matches 14 bases. This CDR3 region has 15 residues. Germline CDR1 and CDR2: SGHRS and YFSETQ. V shed 4 bases and J 9 bases; nucleotides not matched to a gene: 6. The variable domain in full, completed from reference TRBV5-1 and TRBJ2-1, reads KAGVTQTPRYLIKTRGQQVTLSCSPISGHRSVSWYQQTPGQGLQFLFEYFSETQRNKGNFPGRFSGRQFSNSRSEMNVSTLELGDSALYLCASSPGTSGRSEQFFGPGTRLTVL.

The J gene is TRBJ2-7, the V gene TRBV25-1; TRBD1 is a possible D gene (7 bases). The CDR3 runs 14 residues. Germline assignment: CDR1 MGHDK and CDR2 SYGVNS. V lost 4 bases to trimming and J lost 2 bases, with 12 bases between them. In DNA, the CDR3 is TGTGCCAGCAGTGCGGGGGACAGAACCTACGAGCAGTACTTC. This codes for CASSAGDRTYEQYF.

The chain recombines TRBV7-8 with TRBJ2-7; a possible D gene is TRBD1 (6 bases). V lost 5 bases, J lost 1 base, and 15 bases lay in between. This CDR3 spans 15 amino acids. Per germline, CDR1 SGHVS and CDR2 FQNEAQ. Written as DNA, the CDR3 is TGTGCCAGCAGCCGGGGTCCCAGGGGATCCTACGAGCAGTACTTC. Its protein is CASSRGPRGSYEQYF.

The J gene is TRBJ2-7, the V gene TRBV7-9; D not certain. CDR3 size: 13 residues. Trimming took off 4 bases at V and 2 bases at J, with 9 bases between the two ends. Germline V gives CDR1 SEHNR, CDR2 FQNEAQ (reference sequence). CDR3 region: CASSSTSPYEQYF. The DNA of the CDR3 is TGTGCCAGCAGCTCCACCTCCCCCTACGAGCAGTACTTC. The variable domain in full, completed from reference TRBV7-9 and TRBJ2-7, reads DTGVSQNPRHKITKRGQNVTFRCDPISEHNRLYWYRQTLGQGPEFLTYFQNEAQLEKSRLLSDRFSAERPKGSFSTLEIQRTEQGDSAMYLCASSSTSPYEQYFGPGTRLTVT.

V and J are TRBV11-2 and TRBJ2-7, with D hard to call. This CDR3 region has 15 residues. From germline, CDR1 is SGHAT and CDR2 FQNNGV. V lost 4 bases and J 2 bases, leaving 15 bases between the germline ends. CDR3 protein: CASSSRPQVTYEQYF. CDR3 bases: TGTGCCAGCAGCTCCCGCCCGCAGGTAACCTACGAGCAGTACTTC.

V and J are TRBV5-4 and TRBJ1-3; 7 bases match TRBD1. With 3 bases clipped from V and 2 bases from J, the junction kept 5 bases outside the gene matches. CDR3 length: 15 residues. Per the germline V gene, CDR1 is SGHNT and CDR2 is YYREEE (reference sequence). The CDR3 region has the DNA TGTGCCAGCAGCTCACCGACAGGGACTGGAAACACCATATATTTT. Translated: CASSSPTGTGNTIYF.

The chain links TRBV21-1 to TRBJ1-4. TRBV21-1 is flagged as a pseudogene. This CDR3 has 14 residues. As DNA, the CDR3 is TGTGCCAGCAGCCCCCGGGTAGTCGGCGAAAAACTGTTTTTT. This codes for CASSPRVVGEKLFF.

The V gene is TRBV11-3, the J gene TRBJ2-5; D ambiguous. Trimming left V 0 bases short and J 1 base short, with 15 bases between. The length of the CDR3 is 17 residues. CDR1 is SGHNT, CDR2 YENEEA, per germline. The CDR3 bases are TGTGCCAGCAGCTTAGATCGAGGTCCGCGCGCCCAAGAGACCCAGTACTTC. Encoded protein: CASSLDRGPRAQETQYF.

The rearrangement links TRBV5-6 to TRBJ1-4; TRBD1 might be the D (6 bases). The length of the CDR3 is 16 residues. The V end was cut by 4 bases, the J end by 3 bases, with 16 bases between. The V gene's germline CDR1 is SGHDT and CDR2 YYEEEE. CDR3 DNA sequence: TGTGCCAGCAGCCTGGCACAGGGAAAGGCTAATGAAAAACTGTTTTTT. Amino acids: CASSLAQGKANEKLFF.

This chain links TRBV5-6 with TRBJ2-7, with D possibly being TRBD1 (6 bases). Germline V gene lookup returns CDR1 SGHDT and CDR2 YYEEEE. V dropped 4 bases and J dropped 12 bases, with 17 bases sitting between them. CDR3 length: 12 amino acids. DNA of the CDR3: TGTGCCAGCAGCGTCACAGGGATCAAATTGTACTTC. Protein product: CASSVTGIKLYF.